The rows below give T cell receptor beta chains drawn from one sample of a study of CD8+CD57+ T cells in acquired aplastic anemia. TCRdb itself ran the reads through MiXCR, one entry per CDR3 protein. Of some 190,000 distinct CDR3 sequences detected, roughly half appear once; the ten largest clones hold approximately 2.9%. Sample: sorted CD4+, CD8+, or CD8+CD57+ T cells (not recorded which) from PBMCs. These receptors all stem from a human donor in good health. Each CDR3 is given with its conserved first and last residue. The D gene is left open where the match is weak. Clone size is stated in some rows and not others, as once, few, many or a class when expanded.

clone_size j_call d_call v_call cdr3_aa cdr3_nt
- TRBJ2-7 - TRBV24-1 CALSGTGYEQYF TGTGCCCTCTCCGGGACCGGCTACGAGCAGTACTTC
- TRBJ2-7 - TRBV2 CASTKNPNPYEQYF TGTGCCAGCACAAAGAACCCCAATCCCTACGAGCAGTACTTC
- TRBJ1-5 - TRBV10-3 CAIGDIADQPQHF TGTGCCATCGGCGACATAGCCGATCAGCCCCAGCATTTT
- TRBJ2-7 - TRBV20-1 CSARDGGLEQYF TGCAGTGCTAGAGATGGAGGACTCGAGCAGTACTTC
many TRBJ2-1 - TRBV7-2 CASSLALGVDVGLNNEQFF TGTGCCAGCAGCTTAGCGCTGGGTGTGGACGTTGGCTTGAACAATGAGCAGTTCTTC
few TRBJ2-5 - TRBV2 CASSASIGQETQYF TGTGCCAGCAGTGCGTCCATCGGACAAGAGACCCAGTACTTC
- TRBJ2-2 - TRBV9 CASSGRNTWELFF TGTGCCAGCAGCGGACGGAACACCTGGGAGCTGTTTTTT
many TRBJ2-1 - TRBV4-1 CASSQYFSGHNEQFF TGCGCCAGCAGCCAGTATTTTAGCGGCCACAATGAGCAGTTCTTC
many TRBJ2-5 TRBD1 TRBV5-8 CASSSGTGPQETQYF TGTGCCAGCAGCTCCGGGACAGGGCCACAAGAGACCCAGTACTTC
- TRBJ1-1 - TRBV24-1 CATSDRDTEAFF TGTGCCACCAGTGATAGAGACACTGAAGCTTTCTTT
- TRBJ2-5 - TRBV24-1 CATSDPIFSGAGETQYF TGTGCCACCAGTGACCCGATTTTTTCAGGGGCCGGGGAGACCCAGTACTTC
- TRBJ2-3 TRBD2 TRBV7-3 CASSLGTSGWDTQYF TGTGCCAGCAGCTTAGGGACTAGCGGGTGGGATACGCAGTATTTT
once TRBJ2-3 - TRBV2 CASNAGGYTDTQYF TGTGCCAGCAACGCCGGCGGGTACACAGATACGCAGTATTTT
many TRBJ1-4 - TRBV7-2 CASSLQGATNEKLFF TGTGCCAGCAGCTTACAGGGAGCAACTAATGAAAAACTGTTTTTT
many TRBJ2-3 TRBD2 TRBV4-1 CASRSPGTSRDTQYF TGCGCCAGCAGATCACCCGGGACTAGCCGAGATACGCAGTATTTT
- TRBJ2-3 TRBD2 TRBV11-1 CASSFKGLLAGSTDTQYF TGTGCCAGCAGCTTTAAGGGGCTACTAGCGGGATCCACAGATACGCAGTATTTT
many TRBJ2-2 TRBD1 TRBV2 CASSEILTGVVGTGELFF TGTGCCAGCAGTGAGATCCTCACAGGGGTAGTTGGCACCGGGGAGCTGTTTTTT
- TRBJ2-2 TRBD2 TRBV10-1 CASSESVGLAGELFF TGCGCCAGCAGTGAGTCGGTCGGACTAGCTGGGGAGCTGTTTTTT
- TRBJ2-4 - TRBV9 CASSVGGDKNIQYF TGTGCCAGCAGCGTCGGGGGAGACAAAAACATTCAGTACTTC
many TRBJ1-5 - TRBV10-3 CAISSASNQPQHF TGTGCCATCAGCTCAGCTAGCAATCAGCCCCAGCATTTT
few TRBJ2-7 - TRBV7-3 CASSLAPRESYEQYF TGTGCCAGCAGCTTAGCCCCCCGGGAATCCTACGAGCAGTACTTC
many TRBJ1-1 - TRBV7-3 CASSFSTGGEAFF TGTGCCAGCAGCTTCTCGACAGGAGGTGAAGCTTTCTTT
- TRBJ2-3 - TRBV11-2 CASSLSSLGTDTQYF TGTGCCAGCAGCTTGTCTAGCTTGGGCACAGATACGCAGTATTTT
- TRBJ2-3 TRBD2 TRBV9 CASSPSGGGSTDTQYF TGTGCCAGCAGCCCCAGCGGGGGAGGCTCCACAGATACGCAGTATTTT
many TRBJ2-7 TRBD1 TRBV6-2/TRBV6-3 CASSGRRQGAYEQYF TGTGCCAGCAGTGGCCGGCGACAGGGAGCCTACGAGCAGTACTTC
many TRBJ1-1 - TRBV29-1 CSVRTGTGTGAFF TGCAGCGTTCGCACCGGGACGGGAACGGGAGCTTTCTTT
- TRBJ2-3 - TRBV9 CASSVEANKDTQYF TGTGCCAGCAGCGTAGAAGCGAATAAAGATACGCAGTATTTT
- TRBJ1-1 - TRBV15 CATSRERAGLTEAFF TGTGCCACCAGCAGAGAAAGGGCAGGGTTGACTGAAGCTTTCTTT
- TRBJ1-1 - TRBV7-2 CASSWRTTEAFF TGTGCCAGCAGCTGGCGAACCACTGAAGCTTTCTTT
once TRBJ2-7 - TRBV19 CASSIGAMSSYEQYF TGTGCCAGTAGTATAGGGGCAATGAGCTCCTACGAGCAGTACTTC
few TRBJ1-3 - TRBV29-1 CSVAGTGNTIYF TGCAGCGTTGCAGGGACTGGAAACACCATATATTTT
- TRBJ2-1 TRBD2 TRBV2 CASIPSGRTYNEQFF TGTGCCAGCATCCCTAGCGGGAGGACCTACAATGAGCAGTTCTTC
many TRBJ1-5 - TRBV6-2/TRBV6-3 CASSYARDSSNQPQHF TGTGCCAGCAGTTACGCCCGAGACAGTAGCAATCAGCCCCAGCATTTT
- TRBJ2-7 - TRBV29-1 CSVEGGGTATYEQYF TGCAGCGTTGAAGGTGGGGGGACAGCAACCTACGAGCAGTACTTC
once TRBJ2-6 TRBD1 TRBV9 CASSQTGGGLGGANVLAF TGTGCCAGCAGCCAGACAGGGGGCGGTTTAGGTGGGGCCAACGTCCTGGCTTTC
few TRBJ2-3 TRBD2 TRBV19 CASSIPLVRGSSTDTQYF TGTGCCAGTAGTATCCCCCTAGTTCGCGGGAGTAGCACAGATACGCAGTATTTT
- TRBJ2-3 - TRBV3-1 CASSQEVGVSTDTQYF TGTGCCAGCAGCCAAGAGGTTGGTGTCTCCACAGATACGCAGTATTTT
- TRBJ2-3 - TRBV7-8 CASSEEPDTQYF TGTGCCAGCAGCGAAGAGCCAGATACGCAGTATTTT
- TRBJ1-3 - TRBV12-3/TRBV12-4 CASSPRGSTGNTIYF TGTGCCAGCAGTCCTCGGGGCTCGACTGGAAACACCATATATTTT
many TRBJ2-7 TRBD2 TRBV20-1 CSALMSGGGIEQYF TGCAGTGCGCTTATGAGCGGGGGTGGGATCGAGCAGTACTTC
- TRBJ2-5 - TRBV5-1 CASSRLGAVTQYF TGCGCCAGCAGCCGGCTCGGGGCGGTGACCCAGTACTTC
many TRBJ2-5 - TRBV11-3 CASSPSRETQYF TGTGCCAGCAGCCCATCAAGGGAGACCCAGTACTTC
- TRBJ2-3 TRBD1 TRBV7-2 CASSYLRTGTQYF TGTGCCAGCAGTTACTTACGGACAGGTACGCAGTATTTT
few TRBJ2-5 - TRBV3-1 CASSLRTAQETQYF TGTGCCAGCAGCCTCCGGACAGCCCAAGAGACCCAGTACTTC
few TRBJ2-1 - TRBV5-1 CASRPTPERVVNEQFF TGCGCCAGCAGACCAACCCCGGAAAGGGTCGTCAATGAGCAGTTCTTC
- TRBJ2-2 - TRBV6-1 CASRQQGDGELFF TGTGCCAGCAGACAACAGGGTGACGGGGAGCTGTTTTTT
many TRBJ2-1 TRBD1 TRBV13 CASSLGARGRRNEQFF TGTGCCAGCAGCTTAGGCGCCAGGGGGCGCAGGAATGAGCAGTTCTTC
many TRBJ1-5 - TRBV5-1 CASSLESGLQPQHF TGCGCCAGCAGCTTGGAATCCGGGTTGCAGCCCCAGCATTTT
- TRBJ1-5 - TRBV2 CASSLRFNQPQHF TGTGCCAGCAGCCTCCGCTTCAATCAGCCCCAGCATTTT
- TRBJ2-7 - TRBV7-6 CASSFSNGWGEQYF TGTGCCAGCAGCTTTTCGAACGGGTGGGGCGAGCAGTACTTC
few TRBJ2-5 TRBD1 TRBV7-6 CASSLSGQKETQYF TGTGCCAGCAGCTTATCGGGACAGAAAGAGACCCAGTACTTC
few TRBJ2-1 TRBD1 TRBV4-1 CASSQKSSGTGGHNEQFF TGCGCCAGCAGCCAGAAATCCTCGGGGACAGGGGGCCACAATGAGCAGTTCTTC
- TRBJ2-7 - TRBV25-1 CASSDGWSEQYF TGTGCCAGCAGTGATGGATGGAGCGAGCAGTACTTC
few TRBJ1-1 - TRBV20-1 CSARGVDTADTEAFF TGCAGTGCTAGGGGGGTGGACACCGCGGATACTGAAGCTTTCTTT
- TRBJ2-2 - TRBV7-8 CASSPGRWELFF TGTGCCAGCAGCCCAGGGCGTTGGGAGCTGTTTTTT
- TRBJ2-1 TRBD2 TRBV27 CASSRRGGSYNEQFF TGTGCCAGCAGCCGCCGGGGCGGGAGTTACAATGAGCAGTTCTTC
once TRBJ2-1 TRBD2 TRBV10-3 CAITGGSSGNNEQFF TGTGCCATCACTGGGGGCTCTAGCGGGAACAATGAGCAGTTCTTC
- TRBJ2-2 - TRBV9 CASNGDVGGELSF TGTGCCAGCAACGGTGATGTGGGCGGGGAGCTGTCTTTT
- TRBJ2-2 TRBD1 TRBV10-3 CAISQGQGGTGELFF TGTGCCATCAGTCAAGGACAGGGGGGGACCGGGGAGCTGTTTTTT
- TRBJ2-3 - TRBV7-6 CASNTQTAGQNTQYF TGTGCCAGCAACACTCAAACCGCGGGACAAAATACGCAGTATTTT